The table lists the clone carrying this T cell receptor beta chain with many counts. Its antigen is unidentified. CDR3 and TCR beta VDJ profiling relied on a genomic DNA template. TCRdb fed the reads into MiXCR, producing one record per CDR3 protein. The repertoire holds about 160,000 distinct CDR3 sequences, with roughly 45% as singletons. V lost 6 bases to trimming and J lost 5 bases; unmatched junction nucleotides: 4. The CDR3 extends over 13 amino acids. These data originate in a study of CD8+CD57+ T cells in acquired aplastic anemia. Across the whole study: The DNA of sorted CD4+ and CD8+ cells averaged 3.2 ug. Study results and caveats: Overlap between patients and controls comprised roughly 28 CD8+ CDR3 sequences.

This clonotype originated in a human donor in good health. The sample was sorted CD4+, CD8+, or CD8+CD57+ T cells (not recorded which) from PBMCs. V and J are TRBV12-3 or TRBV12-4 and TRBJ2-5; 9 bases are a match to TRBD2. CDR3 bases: TGTGCCAGCAGGGTAGCGGGGGTTGAGACCCAGTACTTC. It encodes CASRVAGVETQYF.